The following is a T cell receptor (beta chain) sequence with its context. The data are from a study of technical replicates of blood from a few donors. Germline V gives CDR1 MDHEN, CDR2 SYDVKM. This CDR3 comprises 13 residues. V shed 3 bases and J shed 4 bases, with 7 bases lying between them. Sequencing used immunoSEQ multiplex PCR; TCRdb keeps in-frame clones, though not all of them. Of about 99,000 clones listed, 95% were seen once; the top ten hold about 0.21%. The rearrangement joins TRBV28 to TRBJ2-1; D remains ambiguous. The TCR sequence derives from a human donor in good health. Specimen: T cells isolated from PBMCs. The DNA of the CDR3 is TGTGCCAGCAGTTTCTCGCGGTACAATGAGCAGTTCTTC. Translating it yields CASSFSRYNEQFF. The whole variable domain, remainder taken from reference TRBV28 and TRBJ2-1, is DVKVTQSSRYLVKRTGEKVFLECVQDMDHENMFWYRQDPGLGLRLIYFSYDVKMKEKGDIPEGYSVSREKKERFSLILESASTNQTSMYLCASSFSRYNEQFFGPGTRLTVL.